The clone carrying this TCR beta chain was observed many times. Its antigen is unknown. This sample is part of a study of T-cell reconstitution after alpha-beta-depleted transplantation in children. Study conclusions and caveats: The origin of alpha-beta T cells about two months after transplant was reportedly several hundred expanded graft clones. Surviving thymic progenitors and recipient T cells were the source of high TCRbeta diversity at day 60 in some patients. At one year after transplant, newly produced T cells mostly accounted for T-cell counts and diversity.

The CDR3 consists of 17 residues. The germline V and J ends were trimmed by 2 bases and 9 bases, with 23 bases remaining between them. Looked up from germline, CDR1 is SEHNR and CDR2 is FQNEAQ (reference sequence). Unique molecular identifiers were incorporated into the prepared TCRbeta library. Each CDR3 protein gets one entry after TCRdb re-called the PCR reads with MiXCR. The data show 400,000 to 450,000 distinct CDR3 sequences, approximately 42% seen once. The receptor was isolated from a girl aged 2 to 9 with aplastic anemia, due to receive a stem cell transplant. This chain joins TRBV7-9 and TRBJ2-1; D is possibly TRBD2 (6 bases). The starting material was PBMCs, obtained before TCRalphabeta/CD19-depleted stem cell transplant. CDR3 protein: CASSLFGTASRYGEQFF. Written as DNA, the CDR3 is TGTGCCAGCAGCTTATTCGGGACTGCTTCGAGGTACGGTGAGCAGTTCTTC.